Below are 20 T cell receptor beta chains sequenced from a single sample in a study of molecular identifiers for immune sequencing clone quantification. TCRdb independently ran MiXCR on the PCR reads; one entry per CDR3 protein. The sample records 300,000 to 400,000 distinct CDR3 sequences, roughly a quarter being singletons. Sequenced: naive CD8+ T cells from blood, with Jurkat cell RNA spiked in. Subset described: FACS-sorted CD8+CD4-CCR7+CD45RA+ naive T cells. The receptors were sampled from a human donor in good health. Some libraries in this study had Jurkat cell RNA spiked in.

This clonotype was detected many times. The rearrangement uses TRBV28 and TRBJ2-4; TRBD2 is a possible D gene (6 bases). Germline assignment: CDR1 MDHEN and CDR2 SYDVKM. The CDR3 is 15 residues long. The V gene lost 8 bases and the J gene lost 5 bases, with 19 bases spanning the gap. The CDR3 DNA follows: TGTGCCAGCCGGCGTGGGAGGTTCCCCCAAAACATTCAGTACTTC. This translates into CASRRGRFPQNIQYF.

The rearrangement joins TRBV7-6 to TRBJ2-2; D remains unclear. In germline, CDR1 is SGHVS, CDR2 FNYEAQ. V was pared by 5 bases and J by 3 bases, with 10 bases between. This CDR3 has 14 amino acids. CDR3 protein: CASSLTAYTGELFF. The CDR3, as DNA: TGTGCCAGCAGCCTCACAGCATACACCGGGGAGCTGTTTTTT.

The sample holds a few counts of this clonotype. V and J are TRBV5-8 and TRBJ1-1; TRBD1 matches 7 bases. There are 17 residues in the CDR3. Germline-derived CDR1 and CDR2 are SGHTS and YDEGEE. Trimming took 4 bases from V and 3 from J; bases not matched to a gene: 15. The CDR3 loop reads CASSTSRQGMKDTEAFF. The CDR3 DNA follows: TGTGCCAGCAGCACCTCAAGACAGGGAATGAAGGACACTGAAGCTTTCTTT.

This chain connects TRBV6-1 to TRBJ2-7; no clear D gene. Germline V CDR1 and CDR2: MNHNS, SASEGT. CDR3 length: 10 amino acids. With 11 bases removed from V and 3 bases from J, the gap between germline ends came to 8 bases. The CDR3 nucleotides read TGTGCCTCCGGCGGCTACGAGCAGTACTTC. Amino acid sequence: CASGGYEQYF.

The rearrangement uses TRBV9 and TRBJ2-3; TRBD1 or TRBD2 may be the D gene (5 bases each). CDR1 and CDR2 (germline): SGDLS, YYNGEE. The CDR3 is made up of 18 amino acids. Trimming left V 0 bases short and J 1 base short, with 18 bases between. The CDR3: CASSVEGESFARTDTQYF. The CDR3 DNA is TGTGCCAGCAGCGTAGAAGGGGAGAGCTTTGCACGCACAGATACGCAGTATTTT.

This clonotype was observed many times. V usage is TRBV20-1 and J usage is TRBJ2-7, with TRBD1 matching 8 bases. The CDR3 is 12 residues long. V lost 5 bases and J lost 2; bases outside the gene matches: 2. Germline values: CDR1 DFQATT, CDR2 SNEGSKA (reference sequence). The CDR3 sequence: CSAWTGTYEQYF. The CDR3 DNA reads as TGCAGTGCTTGGACAGGGACCTACGAGCAGTACTTC.

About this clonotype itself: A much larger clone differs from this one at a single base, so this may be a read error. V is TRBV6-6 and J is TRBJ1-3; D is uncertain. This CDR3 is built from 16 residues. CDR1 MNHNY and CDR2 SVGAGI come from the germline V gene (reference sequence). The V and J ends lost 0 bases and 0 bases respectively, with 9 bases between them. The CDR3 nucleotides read TGTGCCAGCAGTTACTCGCTCCGGGGCTCTGGAAACACCATATATTTT. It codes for CASSYSLRGSGNTIYF.

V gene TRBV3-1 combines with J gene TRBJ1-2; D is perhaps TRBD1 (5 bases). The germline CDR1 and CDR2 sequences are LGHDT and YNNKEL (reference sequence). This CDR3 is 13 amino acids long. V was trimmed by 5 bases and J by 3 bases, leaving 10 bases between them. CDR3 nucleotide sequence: TGTGCCAGCAGCGAGACAGATTACTATGGCTACACCTTC. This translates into CASSETDYYGYTF.

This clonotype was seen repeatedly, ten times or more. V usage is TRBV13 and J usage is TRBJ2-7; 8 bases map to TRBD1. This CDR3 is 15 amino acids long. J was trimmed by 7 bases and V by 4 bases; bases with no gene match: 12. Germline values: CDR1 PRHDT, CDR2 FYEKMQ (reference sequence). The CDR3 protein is CASSWRRTGPVEQYF. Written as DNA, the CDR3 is TGTGCCAGCAGCTGGAGACGGACAGGGCCAGTGGAGCAGTACTTC.

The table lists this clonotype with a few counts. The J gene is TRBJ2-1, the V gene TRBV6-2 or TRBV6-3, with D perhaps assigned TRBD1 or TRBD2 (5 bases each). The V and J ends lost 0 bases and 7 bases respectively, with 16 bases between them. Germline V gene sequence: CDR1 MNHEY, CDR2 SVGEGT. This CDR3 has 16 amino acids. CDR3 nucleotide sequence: TGTGCCAGCAGTTACTCGTCCGGGACGGGTTGGAATGAGCAGTTCTTC. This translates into CASSYSSGTGWNEQFF.

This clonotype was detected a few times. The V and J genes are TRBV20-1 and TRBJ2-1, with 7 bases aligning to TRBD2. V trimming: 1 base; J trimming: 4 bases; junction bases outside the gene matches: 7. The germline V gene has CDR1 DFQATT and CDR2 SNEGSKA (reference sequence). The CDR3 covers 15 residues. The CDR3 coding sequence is TGCAGTGCTAGAGCGGCTAGCGGTAGTTACAATGAGCAGTTCTTC. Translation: CSARAASGSYNEQFF.

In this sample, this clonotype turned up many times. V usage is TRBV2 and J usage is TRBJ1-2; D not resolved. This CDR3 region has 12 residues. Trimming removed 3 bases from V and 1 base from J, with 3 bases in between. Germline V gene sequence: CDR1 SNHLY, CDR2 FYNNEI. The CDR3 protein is CASSDSNYGYTF. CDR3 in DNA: TGTGCCAGCAGTGACAGTAACTATGGCTACACCTTC.

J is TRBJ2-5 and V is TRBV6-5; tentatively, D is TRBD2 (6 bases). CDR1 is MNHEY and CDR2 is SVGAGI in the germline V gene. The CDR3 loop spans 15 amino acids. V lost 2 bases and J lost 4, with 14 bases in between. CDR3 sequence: CASSYTNSGPETQYF. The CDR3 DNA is TGTGCCAGCAGTTACACCAATAGCGGCCCAGAGACCCAGTACTTC.

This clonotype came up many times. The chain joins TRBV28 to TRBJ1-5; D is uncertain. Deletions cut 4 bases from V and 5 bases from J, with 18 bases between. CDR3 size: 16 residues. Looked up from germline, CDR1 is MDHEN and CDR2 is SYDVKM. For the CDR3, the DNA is TGTGCCAGCAGTTCCCGCGACCCGTATCTCCATCAGCCCCAGCATTTT. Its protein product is CASSSRDPYLHQPQHF.

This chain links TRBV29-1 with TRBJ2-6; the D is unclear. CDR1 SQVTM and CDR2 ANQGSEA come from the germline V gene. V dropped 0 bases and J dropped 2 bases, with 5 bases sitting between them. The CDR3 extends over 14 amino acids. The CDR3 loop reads CSVEDPPGANVLTF. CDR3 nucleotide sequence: TGCAGCGTTGAAGACCCTCCTGGGGCCAACGTCCTGACTTTC. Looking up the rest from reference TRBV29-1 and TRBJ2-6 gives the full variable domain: SAVISQKPSRDICQRGTSLTIQCQVDSQVTMMFWYRQQPGQSLTLIATANQGSEATYESGFVIDKFPISRPNLTFSTLTVSNMSPEDSSIYLCSVEDPPGANVLTFGAGSRLTVL.

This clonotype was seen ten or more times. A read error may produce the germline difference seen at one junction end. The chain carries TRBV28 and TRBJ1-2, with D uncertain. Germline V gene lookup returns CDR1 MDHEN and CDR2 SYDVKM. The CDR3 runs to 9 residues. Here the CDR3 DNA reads TGTGCCAGCAGTGTGCCCCAGGCCTTC. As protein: CASSVPQAF.

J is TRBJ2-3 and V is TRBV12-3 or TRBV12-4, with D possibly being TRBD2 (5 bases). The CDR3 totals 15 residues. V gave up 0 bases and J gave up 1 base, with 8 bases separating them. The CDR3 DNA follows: TGTGCCAGCAGTTTAGCAGCGGCTCGCACAGATACGCAGTATTTT. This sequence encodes CASSLAAARTDTQYF.

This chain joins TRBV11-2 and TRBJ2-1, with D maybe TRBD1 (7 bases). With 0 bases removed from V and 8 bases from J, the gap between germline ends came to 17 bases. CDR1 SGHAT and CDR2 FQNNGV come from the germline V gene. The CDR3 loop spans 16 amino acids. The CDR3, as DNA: TGTGCCAGCAGCTTAGATGATGGCAGGGGGGAGGATGAGCAGTTCTTC. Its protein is CASSLDDGRGEDEQFF.

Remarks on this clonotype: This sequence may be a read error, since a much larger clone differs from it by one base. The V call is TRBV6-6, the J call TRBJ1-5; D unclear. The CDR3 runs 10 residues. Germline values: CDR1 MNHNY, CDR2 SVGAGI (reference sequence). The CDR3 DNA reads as TGTGCCGGCAGTTTTGAGCCCCAGCATTTT. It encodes CAGSFEPQHF.

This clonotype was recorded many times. CDR3 sequence (DNA): TGCAGTGTCGACACTCCACTCTCCTACGAGCAGTACTTC. It is translated as CSVDTPLSYEQYF. The chain uses TRBV20-1 and TRBJ2-7, with D unresolved. The CDR3 loop spans 13 amino acids. V lost 7 bases to trimming and J lost 0 bases, with 13 bases between them. Germline values: CDR1 DFQATT, CDR2 SNEGSKA (reference sequence).